Below are 29 T cell receptor beta chains sequenced from a single sample in a study of blood T cell repertoires in COVID-19. Generated by immunoSEQ multiplex PCR, the TCRdb table keeps only in-frame clones and is missing some. This sample carries about 180,000 clones, 80% to 90% of them seen once, and the ten largest clones take approximately 2%. Material for sequencing was peripheral blood. The receptors originated from a man in his late teens or twenties who had recovered from COVID-19.

The V call is TRBV10-3, the J call TRBJ2-1; D is unclear. Trimming removed 2 bases at V and 7 bases at J, with 15 bases between. The CDR3 loop spans 15 amino acids. CDR1 is ENHRY and CDR2 is SYGVKD in the germline V gene. This CDR3 reads CAISEPGMMQNEQFF. The CDR3 DNA is TGTGCCATCAGTGAGCCAGGTATGATGCAGAATGAGCAGTTCTTC.

The sample holds many counts of this clone. The rearrangement joins TRBV16 to TRBJ2-7, with D perhaps TRBD2 (6 bases). The CDR3 runs 15 residues. Looked up from germline, CDR1 is KGHSY and CDR2 is FQNENV. Trimming cost V 3 bases and J 2 bases, with 14 bases left between them. In DNA form, the CDR3 reads TGTGCCAGCAGCCAGGAGGGCAACTGGGCCTACGAGCAGTACTTC. Its translation is CASSQEGNWAYEQYF.

The V call is TRBV7-2, the J call TRBJ1-1, with TRBD1 matching 8 bases. The CDR3 covers 13 residues. The ends lost 5 bases at V and 7 bases at J; junction bases unmatched: 6. CDR1 and CDR2 (germline): SGHTA, FQGNSA. This chain's CDR3 is CASSLGTGNEAFF. The CDR3 DNA follows: TGTGCCAGCAGCCTCGGGACAGGTAATGAAGCTTTCTTT. Full variable domain (outside the CDR3, taken from reference TRBV7-2 and TRBJ1-1): GAGVSQSPSNKVTEKGKDVELRCDPISGHTALYWYRQSLGQGLEFLIYFQGNSAPDKSGLPSDRFSAERTGGSVSTLTIQRTQQEDSAVYLCASSLGTGNEAFFGQGTRLTVV.

The V call is TRBV6-6, the J call TRBJ2-2; 10 bases align to TRBD2. Germline lookup yields CDR1 MNHNY and CDR2 SVGAGI (reference sequence). This CDR3 region has 17 residues. The V and J ends lost 5 bases and 0 bases, in that order; junction bases with no gene match: 6. CDR3 amino acids: CASSRTSGKANTGELFF. The DNA of the CDR3 is TGTGCCAGCAGTCGGACTAGCGGAAAAGCGAACACCGGGGAGCTGTTTTTT.

This clone was seen more than once but under ten times. The chain couples TRBV14 to TRBJ2-7; D perhaps matches TRBD2 (5 bases). This CDR3 has 18 amino acids. Germline CDR1 is SGHDN and CDR2 is FVKESK. V gave up 0 bases and J gave up 2 bases, with 20 bases separating them. Here the CDR3 reads CASSQDLPRGLNAYEQYF. CDR3 bases: TGTGCCAGCAGCCAAGACCTCCCTCGAGGGCTTAATGCCTACGAGCAGTACTTC.

This rearrangement joins TRBV6-5 to TRBJ2-1; 8 bases align to TRBD2. The germline V gene has CDR1 MNHEY and CDR2 SVGAGI. J lost 4 bases, V lost 2 bases, and 7 bases had no gene match. The CDR3 extends over 16 amino acids. The CDR3 nucleotides are TGTGCCAGCAGTTACGCCGCGGTAGCGGGATACAATGAGCAGTTCTTC. Translation gives CASSYAAVAGYNEQFF.

This sequence joins TRBV6-5 and TRBJ2-7, with D unclear. The CDR3 contains 15 residues. V was pared by 6 bases and J by 5 bases, with 20 bases between. Germline assignment: CDR1 MNHEY and CDR2 SVGAGI. The CDR3 DNA reads TGTGCCAGCAGGCCATGGAAAGGAGTTTTCGACGAGCAGTACTTC. This codes for CASRPWKGVFDEQYF.

This rearrangement joins TRBV5-4 to TRBJ1-2; D possibly corresponds to TRBD1 (6 bases). CDR3 length: 14 amino acids. Germline assignment: CDR1 SGHNT and CDR2 YYREEE (reference sequence). The V end was cut by 4 bases, the J end by 0 bases, with 10 bases between. The CDR3 here is CASSGWTANYGYTF. CDR3 bases: TGTGCCAGCAGCGGCTGGACAGCTAACTATGGCTACACCTTC.

A single count supports this clone. The chain combines TRBV6-5 with TRBJ2-7; tentatively, D is TRBD1 (6 bases). V gave up 6 bases and J gave up 4 bases, with 16 bases separating them. The CDR3 length is 14 residues. Germline loops: CDR1 MNHEY, CDR2 SVGAGI. In DNA, the CDR3 is TGTGCCAGCAGGACGGACAGCCCCCCGTACGAGCAGTACTTC. It is translated as CASRTDSPPYEQYF.

The V and J genes are TRBV10-3 and TRBJ1-3, with D possibly being TRBD1 (5 bases). The V end was cut by 5 bases, the J end by 7 bases, with 18 bases between. Germline CDR1 is ENHRY and CDR2 is SYGVKD. The CDR3 length is 15 residues. This CDR3 is CAISFGSGARNTIYF. The CDR3 nucleotides read TGTGCCATCAGTTTCGGAAGTGGGGCGCGGAACACCATATATTTT.

V is TRBV7-3 and J is TRBJ1-1, with D tentatively TRBD1 (5 bases). CDR3 length: 14 residues. V was trimmed by 5 bases and J by 3 bases, leaving 13 bases between them. The germline V gene has CDR1 SGHTA and CDR2 FQGTGA. CDR3 nucleotides: TGTGCCAGCAGCCCCCAGGGAGGATACACTGAAGCTTTCTTT. This encodes CASSPQGGYTEAFF.

The chain combines TRBV4-3 with TRBJ1-2; D might be TRBD1 (6 bases). The V gene lost 3 bases and the J gene lost 4 bases, with 12 bases spanning the gap. From germline, CDR1 is LGHNA and CDR2 YSLEER. The CDR3 contains 14 residues. The DNA of the CDR3 is TGCGCCAGCAGCCAGATCGGACAGACCTATGGCTACACCTTC. As protein: CASSQIGQTYGYTF.

This sequence joins TRBV3-1 (or the pseudogene TRBV3-2) and TRBJ2-5; D not certain. CDR1 and CDR2 from the germline V gene are LGHDT and YNNKEL (reference sequence). Between the trimmed V and J ends, which lost 4 bases and 2 bases, there was a span of 20 bases. The CDR3 runs to 17 residues. The CDR3: CASSPGPRKSSQETQYF. As DNA, the CDR3 is TGTGCCAGCAGCCCCGGCCCCAGGAAGAGTTCTCAAGAGACCCAGTACTTC.

The chain recombines TRBV4-1 with TRBJ2-1; 7 bases map to TRBD2. V lost 0 bases and J lost 2; bases outside the gene matches: 4. This CDR3 region has 16 residues. Germline V gene sequence: CDR1 MGHRA, CDR2 YSYEKL. The CDR3 DNA sequence: TGCGCCAGCAGCCAAGATGGGAGCGGGGCCTACAATGAGCAGTTCTTC. This gives the protein CASSQDGSGAYNEQFF.

CDR3 region: CAISSTLNSNQPQHF. In nucleotides, the CDR3 is TGTGCCATCAGCTCGACTCTCAATAGCAATCAGCCCCAGCATTTT. The V call is TRBV10-3, the J call TRBJ1-5; D uncertain. Trimming stripped 6 bases from V and 0 bases from J, with 12 bases between. Germline V gene data show CDR1 as ENHRY and CDR2 as SYGVKD. The CDR3 extends over 15 amino acids.

The CDR3 DNA sequence: TGCGCCAGCAGCCACACTCTCGGGGGGGCAGAACAAGAGACCCAGTACTTC. It is translated as CASSHTLGGAEQETQYF. The chain combines TRBV4-3 with TRBJ2-5, with 8 bases identical to TRBD2. CDR3 length: 17 amino acids. Germline V gene lookup returns CDR1 LGHNA and CDR2 YSLEER. Trimming at V came to 3 bases and at J to 2 bases, leaving 11 bases not matched to a gene.

The chain joins TRBV19 to TRBJ2-1; a weak D match, TRBD2 (5 bases). Deletions cut 10 bases from V and 9 bases from J, with 10 bases between. The CDR3 spans 10 residues. Germline assignment: CDR1 LNHDA and CDR2 SQIVND (reference sequence). This chain's CDR3 is CATTLVEQFF. The CDR3, as DNA: TGTGCCACCACACTAGTTGAGCAGTTCTTC. Complete variable domain (other parts from reference TRBV19 and TRBJ2-1): DGGITQSPKYLFRKEGQNVTLSCEQNLNHDAMYWYRQDPGQGLRLIYYSQIVNDFQKGDIAEGYSVSREKKESFPLTVTSAQKNPTAFYLCATTLVEQFFGPGTRLTVL.

The CDR3 sequence is CASSLTGYGYTF. CDR3 nucleotides: TGTGCCAGCAGCTTAACAGGGTATGGCTACACCTTC. The rearrangement joins TRBV7-9 to TRBJ1-2; TRBD1 is a possible D gene (6 bases). CDR3 length: 12 amino acids. V was clipped by 2 bases and J by 5 bases, with 6 bases between them. The V gene's germline CDR1 is SEHNR and CDR2 FQNEAQ (reference sequence). Supplemented by reference TRBV7-9 and TRBJ1-2, the full variable domain reads DTGVSQNPRHKITKRGQNVTFRCDPISEHNRLYWYRQTLGQGPEFLTYFQNEAQLEKSRLLSDRFSAERPKGSFSTLEIQRTEQGDSAMYLCASSLTGYGYTFGSGTRLTVV.

The V call is TRBV4-1, the J call TRBJ1-1; 12 bases agree with TRBD1. CDR1 and CDR2 (germline): MGHRA, YSYEKL. V lost 7 bases and J lost 5; bases outside the gene matches: 5. The CDR3 is 14 amino acids. CDR3 protein: CASTGTGGLTEAFF. CDR3 coding DNA: TGCGCCAGCACAGGGACAGGGGGCCTTACTGAAGCTTTCTTT.

This clone appeared once. The V call is TRBV28, the J call TRBJ2-3; 7 nucleotides match TRBD2. This CDR3 region has 15 residues. Germline-derived CDR1 and CDR2 are MDHEN and SYDVKM. V lost 5 bases to trimming and J lost 2 bases; unmatched junction nucleotides: 7. The CDR3 sequence is CASSLGAGTTDTQYF. The CDR3 nucleotides are TGTGCCAGCAGTCTCGGAGCGGGGACCACAGATACGCAGTATTTT.

This clone was seen a single time. The V gene is TRBV12-5, the J gene TRBJ1-1; D is perhaps TRBD1 (5 bases). The CDR3 consists of 14 residues. V gave up 3 bases and J gave up 8 bases, with 16 bases separating them. Looked up from germline, CDR1 is LGHNT and CDR2 is FRNRAP. The CDR3 nucleotides read TGTGCTAGTGGTTTACCGGCGACAGCGAACGAAGCTTTCTTT. Its translation is CASGLPATANEAFF. Using reference TRBV12-5 and TRBJ1-1 for the parts outside the CDR3, the full variable domain is DARVTQTPRHKVTEMGQEVTMRCQPILGHNTVFWYRQTMMQGLELLAYFRNRAPLDDSGMPKDRFSAEMPDATLATLKIQPSEPRDSAVYFCASGLPATANEAFFGQGTRLTVV.

The chain recombines TRBV7-2 with TRBJ2-1; 8 bases line up with TRBD2. V lost 5 bases and J lost 4; bases outside the gene matches: 7. Germline loops: CDR1 SGHTA, CDR2 FQGNSA. The CDR3 length is 15 residues. CDR3 DNA: TGTGCCAGCAGCGCCACCGGGACTAGTTACAATGAGCAGTTCTTC. Protein sequence: CASSATGTSYNEQFF. Full variable domain (rest looked up from reference TRBV7-2 and TRBJ2-1): GAGVSQSPSNKVTEKGKDVELRCDPISGHTALYWYRQSLGQGLEFLIYFQGNSAPDKSGLPSDRFSAERTGGSVSTLTIQRTQQEDSAVYLCASSATGTSYNEQFFGPGTRLTVL.

V gene TRBV5-4 combines with J gene TRBJ2-3; D may be TRBD2 (7 bases). V was trimmed by 0 bases and J by 6 bases, leaving 20 bases between them. The CDR3 has 17 amino acids. Germline CDR1 and CDR2: SGHNT and YYREEE (reference sequence). CDR3 sequence reads: CASSLVPGGGRIDTQYF. As DNA, the CDR3 is TGTGCCAGCAGCTTGGTCCCGGGGGGCGGGCGGATTGATACGCAGTATTTT.

The CDR3 nucleotides read TGTGCCAGCAGCGTAGAGGCGGGAGGGCGAGGAGATACGCAGTATTTT. Translated, it gives CASSVEAGGRGDTQYF. The V gene is TRBV9, the J gene TRBJ2-3; 9 positions agree with TRBD2. V dropped 0 bases and J dropped 5; count of bases not matched to a gene: 7. The germline CDR1 and CDR2 sequences are SGDLS and YYNGEE. The CDR3 runs 16 residues. Full variable domain (rest looked up from reference TRBV9 and TRBJ2-3): DSGVTQTPKHLITATGQRVTLRCSPRSGDLSVYWYQQSLDQGLQFLIQYYNGEERAKGNILERFSAQQFPDLHSELNLSSLELGDSALYFCASSVEAGGRGDTQYFGPGTRLTVL.

This chain uses TRBV19 with TRBJ2-2; TRBD1 aligns across 11 bases. The junction had 1 base not matched to a gene; V was cut back by 3 bases and J by 7 bases. The length of the CDR3 is 14 residues. The V gene's germline CDR1 is LNHDA and CDR2 SQIVND (reference sequence). The CDR3 loop reads CASSMGQGVGELFF. CDR3 bases: TGTGCCAGTAGTATGGGACAGGGGGTCGGGGAGCTGTTTTTT.

J is TRBJ1-4 and V is TRBV18; D unclear. This CDR3 spans 13 amino acids. Deletions cut 3 bases from V and 4 bases from J, with 6 bases between. Germline loops: CDR1 KGHSH, CDR2 LQKENI. The CDR3 nucleotides are TGTGCCAGCTCACCGTCCCATAATGAAAAACTGTTTTTT. It translates to CASSPSHNEKLFF. Drawing the rest from reference TRBV18 and TRBJ1-4, the complete variable domain is NAGVMQNPRHLVRRRGQEARLRCSPMKGHSHVYWYRQLPEEGLKFMVYLQKENIIDESGMPKERFSAEFPKEGPSILRIQQVVRGDSAAYFCASSPSHNEKLFFGSGTQLSVL.

The genes are TRBV30 and TRBJ1-1; D is ambiguous. The length of the CDR3 is 12 residues. Germline lookup yields CDR1 GTSNPN and CDR2 SVGIG (reference sequence). With 1 base removed from V and 7 bases from J, the gap between germline ends came to 10 bases. The CDR3 loop reads CAWSALLSEAFF. CDR3 DNA sequence: TGTGCCTGGAGTGCCTTACTTAGTGAAGCTTTCTTT.

The V gene is TRBV19, the J gene TRBJ2-1; D remains unclear. From germline, CDR1 is LNHDA and CDR2 SQIVND (reference sequence). This CDR3 has 15 amino acids. Trimming took off 4 bases at V and 0 bases at J, with 10 bases between the two ends. The CDR3 sequence: CASSTPFSSYNEQFF. CDR3 DNA sequence: TGTGCCAGTAGTACCCCTTTTAGCTCCTACAATGAGCAGTTCTTC.

The gene calls are TRBV7-2 and TRBJ1-2; TRBD1 aligns across 9 bases. The CDR3 has 16 amino acids. The germline CDR1 and CDR2 sequences are SGHTA and FQGNSA. The V gene end was trimmed by 2 bases and the J gene end by 6 bases; junction bases not matched to a gene: 10. CDR3: CASSLFLTGGTDGYTF. DNA for the CDR3: TGTGCCAGCAGCTTATTTCTGACAGGGGGAACGGATGGCTACACCTTC.